Here is one TCR beta chain with its context. Its antigen is unknown. The data stem from a study of cytomegalovirus exposure and HLA in healthy donors. The ends were cut back, 6 bases at V and 7 bases at J, with 21 bases in the middle. Germline V gene data show CDR1 as SNHLY and CDR2 as FYNNEI. The length of the CDR3 is 15 residues. The primer mix had 60 Vbeta and 13 Jbeta primers. Per the study methods: Unique TCR beta chains numbered about 72 million in a later analysis, with around 12 million shared. Libraries were prepared by immunoSEQ multiplex PCR; TCRdb keeps only in-frame clonotypes and omits some of them. Clone size and the V and J calls come from that table; the DNA yielded D and trimming. The sample holds over 150,000 clones, 73% seen once. Overall study results and limits: Researchers reported in a later analysis that a missense DCLRE1C variant was tied to TCR beta V- and J-gene trimming. The study found most TCR sequences rare, yet found some public TCRs in many donors.

What was sequenced was PBMCs. V gene TRBV2 combines with J gene TRBJ1-2, with D perhaps TRBD1 (5 bases). This TCR was sampled from a woman aged 18-29 years in good health and CMV-seropositive. The CDR3 protein is CASRHGIDRSSGYTF. The CDR3 bases are TGTGCCAGCAGACACGGAATAGACAGAAGCTCTGGCTACACCTTC.